Sequencing of this T cell receptor (beta chain) was carried out in a study of PD-1 blockade in mismatch repair-deficient tumors. Study-level information: Patients had approximately 11 mismatch repair-deficient cancer types, all previously treated and progressing. Study-wide points: Tumor-resident clones, often undetectable pretreatment in blood, expanded then contracted after pembrolizumab.

Worth noting for this clone: The antigen is undetermined.

TCR sequencing covered a few patients who responded to pembrolizumab. TCRdb's copy holds only in-frame clones and misses some; the assay was immunoSEQ multiplex PCR. The profile shows 120,000 or so clones, about 85% of them singletons. Sequencing used peripheral blood, obtained 44 weeks after starting pembrolizumab. The TCR originated in an adult with mismatch repair-deficient cancer.

CDR3 region: CASTWTGNEQYF. The CDR3 bases are TGTGCCAGCACCTGGACAGGGAACGAGCAGTACTTC. J is TRBJ2-7 and V is TRBV7-9, with 8 bases aligning to TRBD1. Germline lookup yields CDR1 SEHNR and CDR2 FQNEAQ (reference sequence). The CDR3 totals 12 residues. The trim removed 7 bases at V and 5 bases at J, leaving 4 bases unmatched.